This record concerns one T cell receptor beta chain sequence. Its antigen is not yet known. This record belongs to a study of cytomegalovirus exposure and HLA in healthy donors (dated 2017 in TCRdb). In the study overall: An earlier analysis of approximately 600 of the donors reported 250 to 350 Gb of sequence data and roughly 110 million unique TCR beta sequences from roughly 200 million T cells. Roughly 300 gigabases of sequencing data and tens of millions of unique TCR sequences made up an early release that covered around 640 HLA-typed donors. Of the approximately 400 genotyped donors, approximately 83% fell in the genetic ancestry cluster associated with self-reported Caucasian donors. The aim of the study was to test whether cataloging public T cell receptors could identify signatures of past pathogen exposure. The study used immunosequencing to profile the T cell repertoires of around 600 subjects and linked those repertoires to cytomegalovirus serostatus. In addition to the first cohort of 650 to 750 subjects, a separate validation cohort of 120 different subjects was used. The study combined high-throughput TCR immunosequencing, statistical association of individual TCRs with disease status, and machine learning to predict cytomegalovirus infection status. In a later analysis, previously published TCR beta repertoires from 666 donors were re-analyzed and high-resolution HLA genotyping was added so that TCR occurrence patterns could be studied. Rather than drawing on any new phenotypic data, the later analysis identified candidate immune exposures from TCR beta sequences and the way those sequences occurred across donors. An earlier analysis of 587 of the donors used high-throughput TCR beta sequencing to judge whether each TCR beta V gene segment behaved as functional or pseudogenic. Donor age, sex, ethnicity and CMV serostatus were compiled alongside the repertoire data. A later genetic analysis took genome-wide SNP genotypes for about three fifths of the 666 donors and used that subset as a discovery cohort. Every repertoire in the discovery cohort had been generated on one and the same sequencing platform. Class I and class II HLA loci were covered by the typing at four-digit resolution. Typing coverage differed by locus: A, B, C, DRB1 and DQB1 were typed in about 629-640 donors, DQA1 in about 550, DPA1 in around 610, and DPB1 in approximately 450. A handful of DR-DQ haplotypes were handled as single units for association and clustering because linkage in the cohort was strong. Across 398 genotyped donors of the cohort, an average of 235,054 unique TCR beta nucleotide sequences per donor were sequenced, and 15% to 20% of those sequences were non-productive.

On the study overall, not on this receptor specifically: According to a later genetic analysis, donors in an Asian-associated ancestry cluster had fewer N-insertions in productive TCRs than the approximately 710-donor mean. Linkage disequilibrium might explain the correlated functional status among segregating V segments, but an unknown experimental factor could not be excluded. According to a later analysis, parvovirus B19, influenza, CMV and Epstein-Barr virus appeared linked to several top co-occurrence clusters. At a false discovery rate of 0.05, a later analysis linked 16,000 or so TCR beta sequences to specific HLA alleles. Because counts were too low, roughly 16 rarely observed V segments, including chromosome 9 orphons, were excluded from the earlier analysis of 587 of the donors. Broadly in line with IMGT annotations, most TCR beta V segments showed up in productive rearrangements about 87% or about 30% of the time in an earlier analysis of approximately 600 of the donors. Because HLA typing was missing for some donors at each locus, association tests included only the typed subset. Strong co-occurrence of HLA alleles, especially DR and DQ, made assigning TCR associations to individual alleles difficult. The classifier was reported to diagnose cytomegalovirus status with high specificity and sensitivity in both the original cohort and the validation cohort. In a later analysis, the rate of TCR association differed among HLA loci, with DRB1 alleles having the most associated TCRs and HLA-C alleles having the fewest. The authors suggested that the approach could potentially be generalized to other disease states and immunological phenotypes. According to a later analysis, most CMV-associated TCR beta chains appeared to be HLA-restricted, and the HLA associations seemed to be driven largely by CMV exposure. Most TCR sequences were seen in very few donors, while some public TCRs were found in many individuals. V-gene and J-gene trimming of TCR beta chains was associated with a missense DCLRE1C variant in a later genetic analysis, and the association was replicated in an independent cohort. A group of highly shared sequence variants was considered likely to be a technical artifact of the sequencing pipeline. This cohort had only TCR beta chains sequenced, and the lack of alpha or paired-chain data limited which features could be detected. Because the 87-base-pair reads could not distinguish some IMGT-functional V segments, including TRBV6-2 and TRBV6-3, those segments were excluded. A later analysis found that HLA-associated TCR beta chains were more clonally expanded and had lower generation probabilities than equally common non-associated chains. A further reported finding was that TCR beta sequences accurately predicted the HLA-A and HLA-B alleles for most subjects in the first cohort. CMV serostatus was the only immune exposure information available for the cohort. In vitro tests confirmed that a few of the cytomegalovirus-associated TCR beta chains recognize cytomegalovirus antigens. Roughly uniform sequencing depth across donors was assumed in presence/absence analyses, although this assumption may not hold. A total of 150 to 200 TCR beta chains were listed by the study as associated with cytomegalovirus.

There are 13 amino acids in the CDR3, from cysteine to phenylalanine inclusive. CDR3 DNA is the only sequence kept; it has 39 bases, read in frame from the first base. According to the germline V gene, CDR1 reads MDHEN and CDR2 reads SYDVKM. Trimming costs V 9 bases and J 4 bases, and their ends lie 15 bases apart. The cohort comprised 670 or so healthy bone marrow donors. All cohort members were sampled while nominally healthy, although unrecorded immune exposures were likely present. The donor was CMV seronegative and was included in the group of about 350 seronegative cohort members. Every donor gave a peripheral blood sample, and the peripheral blood mononuclear cells from that sample were used for TCR beta sequencing. Genomic DNA was extracted from the blood cell samples with the Qiagen DNeasy Blood Extraction Kit. Libraries were constructed by the immunoSEQ multiplex PCR assay. For the multiplex PCR, a mixture combining 60 forward primers for TCR Vbeta segments and 13 reverse primers for TCR Jbeta segments was used. A multiplex PCR assay on genomic DNA amplified the CDR3 region of rearranged TCR beta genes. The Illumina HiSeq System was used to sequence the amplified TCR beta libraries as 87-base-pair reads. Regarding the original processing steps: A later analysis counted tens of millions of unique TCR beta chains across the 666 repertoires, and roughly 11 million of these chains were shared by at least two donors. To remove PCR and sequencing errors, raw reads were error-corrected and collapsed into unique sequences using a nearest-neighbor algorithm that merged closely related sequences. V, D and J gene segments were assigned by aligning CDR3 sequences to IMGT reference sequences. For a sequence to be retained, a match of at least six nucleotides to both a V gene segment and a J gene segment was required. A rearrangement counted as productive if the CDR3 had no stop codons and remained in frame with V and J, and every other rearrangement counted as non-productive. CDR3 was defined according to IMGT convention as the region running from the second conserved V-encoded cysteine to the conserved J-encoded phenylalanine. The earlier analysis of 587 of the donors excluded any sequence lacking an unambiguous match to a single V gene segment. An earlier analysis of around 600 of the donors classified V segments as functional when productive rearrangements were above 56.7% and as segregating when the standard deviation between donors was above 5%. To diagnose cytomegalovirus status from the catalog of TCR beta chain sequences, a statistical classification framework was built. A later analysis assigned V and J genes by comparing TCR nucleotide sequences with IMGT/GENE-DB human TR gene sequences. The TCRdist pipeline was used in a later analysis to assign CDR3 sequences and most-parsimonious VDJ recombination scenarios. In a later analysis, every TCR beta chain was defined by the combination of its CDR3 amino acid sequence and its V-gene family, and reads without a unique V-gene family were dropped. As a way to deal with suspected cross-contamination and a sequencing artifact, a later analysis dropped nearly 600 nucleotide sequences that were highly shared and had low generation probability. In a later analysis, a clonal expansion index for each public chain was calculated from normalized within-repertoire ranks of inferred template counts. In a later analysis, generation probabilities were computed using a VDJ recombination model fitted to out-of-frame rearrangements, and the results were checked against IGoR. A later analysis scored TCR-TCR, TCR-HLA and TCR-CMV co-occurrence with hypergeometric tests, applying a repertoire-size bias correction to TCR pairs. To estimate false discovery rates, a later analysis permuted the HLA or CMV assignments 20 times. In a later analysis, co-occurring TCRs were grouped using DBSCAN, with TCRdist sequence similarity added in when clustering inside HLA-allele-positive subsets. Repertoires with fewer than 30,000 or more than 120,000 public chains, plus five repertoires with anomalous nucleotide sharing, were excluded from co-occurrence clustering. In TCRdb, the immuneACCESS table is reduced to in-frame sequences with V and J assigned. These tables do not hold every clone; where another copy was compared, an unresolved V gene accounts for under half, and the others remain unexplained. V, J and clone size are taken as reported in that table, and D and trimming were inferred from the DNA itself. This sample's listing comprises more than 130,000 clones. The ten largest clones take up 2% to 3% of the sample.

This receptor chain uses TRBV28 and TRBJ1-2; D gene: possibly TRBD1, on 6 matching bases. Input material: PBMCs. This TCR came from a man between 40 and 49 years old in good health and CMV-seronegative. The DNA sequence reads TGTGCCAGTACCCGACAGGCTCCCTATGGCTACACCTTC. It translates to CASTRQAPYGYTF.